Below are 6 T cell receptor beta chains sequenced from a single sample in a study of molecular identifiers for immune sequencing clone quantification (dated by TCRdb to 2017 to 2018). Library preparation was by PCR. Sequencing took place on an Illumina HiSeq 4000. TCRdb applied fastp at Q25 and MiXCR to the public reads, then kept only in-frame beta chains. Under each unique CDR3 protein, matching rows form one entry showing the most common genes and DNA. The sample table holds around 470,000 distinct CDR3 sequences, of which around a fifth were seen once. Of the sample, approximately 0.84% is held by the ten largest clones. The specimen was naive CD8+ T cells from blood, with Jurkat cell RNA spiked in. The cell subset or site label for this specimen denotes: FACS-sorted CD8+CD4-CCR7+CD45RA+ naive T cells. The receptors come from a human donor in good health. Some libraries in this study had Jurkat cell RNA spiked in.

About this clonotype: This sequence may be a read error, since a much larger clone differs from it by one base. Here the CDR3 omits its conserved ending phenylalanine or tryptophan, so a read error is the likely source. The chain recombines TRBV28 with TRBJ2-7; D unresolved. Germline assignment: CDR1 MDHEN and CDR2 SYDVKM. V was cut by 3 bases and J by 0 bases, with 9 bases left in between. This CDR3 region has 14 residues. Here the CDR3 reads CASSFGLLSYEQYL. CDR3 sequence (DNA): TGTGCCAGCAGTTTTGGGTTACTCTCCTACGAGCAGTACCTC.

This clonotype was picked up a small number of times. The CDR3 DNA reads as TGTGCCAGCAGCCAGGGACTTATTGAGACCCAGTACTTC. Encoded protein: CASSQGLIETQYF. V usage is TRBV3-1 and J usage is TRBJ2-5, with D possibly being TRBD2 (6 bases). Germline V lookup: CDR1 LGHDT, CDR2 YNNKEL (reference sequence). V lost 3 bases and J lost 5, with 10 bases in between. CDR3 length: 13 residues.

For this clonotype: As the CDR3 is not closed by the conserved phenylalanine or tryptophan, this likely results from a read error. The V and J genes are TRBV25-1 and TRBJ2-1; the D gene is possibly TRBD2 (6 bases). The V end was cut by 1 base, the J end by 4 bases, with 8 bases between. Looked up from germline, CDR1 is MGHDK and CDR2 is SYGVNS. The CDR3 length is 14 residues. This CDR3 reads CASSEFGTYNEQFS. Here the CDR3 DNA reads TGTGCCAGCAGTGAATTTGGGACTTACAATGAGCAGTTCTCC.

Regarding this clonotype: At one end the junction does not follow the germline gene, possibly because of a read error. CDR3 nucleotide sequence: TGTACCAGCAGTTACAGCAACCTCCTCACCGGGGAGCTGTTTTTT. It specifies CTSSYSNLLTGELFF. The J gene is TRBJ2-2, the V gene TRBV6-5; unclear D gene. This CDR3 is built from 15 residues. Germline assignment: CDR1 MNHEY and CDR2 SVGAGI.

Notes on this clonotype: This may be a read error, as it is one base from a much larger clone. The chain employs TRBV11-2 and TRBJ1-1, with unresolved D. In germline, CDR1 is SGHAT, CDR2 FQNNGV. The V gene lost 5 bases and the J gene lost 4 bases, with 17 bases spanning the gap. The CDR3 is made up of 15 amino acids. CDR3 amino acids: CASSMGFGKSTEAFF. CDR3 coding DNA: TGTGCCAGCAGCATGGGATTTGGAAAGAGCACTGAAGCTTTCTTT.

This clonotype was detected only a few times. The chain combines TRBV7-2 with TRBJ2-5, with 7 bases lining up with TRBD2. The CDR3 is made up of 16 amino acids. The junction had 13 bases not matched to a gene; V was cut back by 5 bases and J by 4 bases. Germline CDR1 is SGHTA and CDR2 is FQGNSA. The CDR3 loop is CASSENWAGVLETQYF. CDR3 DNA: TGTGCCAGCAGCGAAAATTGGGCGGGGGTTCTAGAGACCCAGTACTTC.